These 21 T cell receptor beta chains originate from one sample sequenced in a study of CD8+CD57+ T cells in acquired aplastic anemia. Genomic DNA constituted the template upon which TCR beta VDJ and CDR3 profiling was performed. From the reads, TCRdb called clonotypes with MiXCR, one entry per CDR3 protein. The profile shows about 100,000 distinct CDR3 sequences, around 49% of them singletons. The sequenced sample consisted of sorted CD4+, CD8+, or CD8+CD57+ T cells (not recorded which) from PBMCs. The receptors were gathered from a human donor in good health, serving as a control.

V usage is TRBV25-1 and J usage is TRBJ2-2; D call uncertain. The CDR3 runs 14 residues. Germline loops: CDR1 MGHDK, CDR2 SYGVNS. V lost 4 bases, J lost 0 bases, and 6 bases lay in between. The CDR3 spells CASSAYANTGELFF. The CDR3 coding sequence is TGTGCCAGCAGTGCATACGCGAACACCGGGGAGCTGTTTTTT.

The V call is TRBV9, the J call TRBJ2-1, with a possible D match to TRBD1 (6 bases). The germline V gene has CDR1 SGDLS and CDR2 YYNGEE. The CDR3 has 15 residues. The V and J ends lost 0 bases and 5 bases respectively, with 12 bases between them. CDR3 nucleotides: TGTGCCAGCAGCGTAGGCAGGGGTTACCACAATGAGCAGTTCTTC. It is translated as CASSVGRGYHNEQFF.

The CDR3 loop is CASKKDSHSYEQYF. CDR3 nucleotide sequence: TGTGCCAGCAAGAAGGACAGCCATTCCTACGAGCAGTACTTC. The chain is built from TRBV2 and TRBJ2-7, with D tentatively TRBD1 (6 bases). Per the germline V gene, CDR1 is SNHLY and CDR2 is FYNNEI. Trimming took off 7 bases at V and 1 base at J, with 14 bases between the two ends. The CDR3 runs 14 residues.

Comments on this clonotype: Mismatch with germline at one junction end may stem from a read error. J is TRBJ2-1 and V is TRBV5-1; D is perhaps TRBD1 (6 bases). This CDR3 spans 13 amino acids. The germline V gene has CDR1 SGHRS and CDR2 YFSETQ. The CDR3 DNA reads TGCGCCAGCACCTTGGACAGCTACAATGAGCAGTTCTTC. Protein product: CASTLDSYNEQFF.

CDR3 loop: CASSFTGTSGRGSYNEQFF. The CDR3 DNA follows: TGTGCCAGCAGTTTCACCGGGACTAGCGGGAGAGGCTCCTACAATGAGCAGTTCTTC. The chain is built from TRBV12-3 or TRBV12-4 and TRBJ2-1; 14 bases match TRBD2. Trimming at V came to 3 bases and at J to 0 bases, leaving 7 bases not matched to a gene. This CDR3 has 19 amino acids.

The genes are TRBV11-2 and TRBJ2-6, with 8 bases lining up with TRBD1. The CDR3 is made up of 17 amino acids. Germline lookup yields CDR1 SGHAT and CDR2 FQNNGV. With 2 bases clipped from V and 2 bases from J, the junction kept 5 bases outside the gene matches. CDR3 protein: CASSLTGQGAGANVLTF. CDR3 DNA: TGTGCCAGCAGCTTAACCGGACAGGGTGCTGGGGCCAACGTCCTGACTTTC. The full variable domain, in which reference TRBV11-2 and TRBJ2-6 provide the parts outside the CDR3, is EAGVAQSPRYKIIEKRQSVAFWCNPISGHATLYWYQQILGQGPKLLIQFQNNGVVDDSQLPKDRFSAERLKGVDSTLKIQPAKLEDSAVYLCASSLTGQGAGANVLTFGAGSRLTVL.

This rearrangement joins TRBV11-3 to TRBJ2-7; maybe TRBD1 (6 bases). Germline V gene lookup returns CDR1 SGHNT and CDR2 YENEEA. CDR3 length: 15 residues. The ends were cut back, 5 bases at V and 4 bases at J, with 18 bases in the middle. CDR3 nucleotide sequence: TGTGCCAGCAGCACTCGAACAGGGTCGGTTTACGAGCAGTACTTC. This translates into CASSTRTGSVYEQYF.

This clonotype showed up just a few times. The chain combines TRBV15 with TRBJ2-5, with D tentatively TRBD2 (6 bases). The CDR3 runs 13 residues. V lost 3 bases and J lost 4, with 9 bases in between. Looked up from germline, CDR1 is LNHNV and CDR2 is YYDKDF (reference sequence). This CDR3 is CATSSVGGETQYF. In DNA, the CDR3 is TGTGCCACCAGCAGTGTGGGAGGAGAGACCCAGTACTTC.

There are many counts of this clonotype. V is TRBV7-2 and J is TRBJ1-2; D is possibly TRBD1 (6 bases). V shed 4 bases and J shed 3 bases, with 12 bases lying between them. This CDR3 is built from 14 residues. Germline V gene lookup returns CDR1 SGHTA and CDR2 FQGNSA. CDR3 DNA sequence: TGTGCCAGCAGCTACACTCAGGGGTACTATGGCTACACCTTC. Its translation: CASSYTQGYYGYTF.

The genes are TRBV4-1 and TRBJ2-3; TRBD2 agrees at 7 bases. The CDR3 covers 14 residues. The V gene's germline CDR1 is MGHRA and CDR2 YSYEKL. V shed 4 bases and J 5 bases; nucleotides not matched to a gene: 6. CDR3 DNA sequence: TGCGCCAGCAGCCTCCGCCGGGGGGAAGATACGCAGTATTTT. This codes for CASSLRRGEDTQYF.

This clonotype appeared once. This sequence joins TRBV7-3 and TRBJ1-2, with D possibly matching TRBD1 (6 bases). V lost 1 base to trimming and J lost 0 bases, with 21 bases between them. Germline lookup yields CDR1 SGHTA and CDR2 FQGTGA. This CDR3 region has 19 residues. CDR3 in DNA: TGTGCCAGCAGCTTAAGGGCCCCACGGGGGGGCAGAACTAACTATGGCTACACCTTC. This gives the protein CASSLRAPRGGRTNYGYTF.

This sequence joins TRBV5-4 and TRBJ1-4; tentative D call: TRBD1 (5 bases). There are 15 residues in the CDR3. V shed 3 bases and J shed 1 base, with 10 bases lying between them. CDR1 and CDR2 (germline): SGHNT, YYREEE (reference sequence). The CDR3 sequence: CASSYAGITNEKLFF. DNA of the CDR3: TGTGCCAGCAGCTATGCAGGGATAACTAATGAAAAACTGTTTTTT.

This chain joins TRBV6-2 or TRBV6-3 and TRBJ1-4, with 7 positions matching TRBD1. CDR1 is MNHEY, CDR2 SVGEGT, per germline. The CDR3 covers 19 residues. V dropped 0 bases and J dropped 5; count of bases not matched to a gene: 15. The CDR3 is CASSYSSQVEGAMNEKLFF. CDR3 sequence (DNA): TGTGCCAGCAGTTACTCGAGTCAAGTGGAGGGGGCGATGAATGAAAAACTGTTTTTT.

As concerns this clonotype: Being one base from a much bigger clone, this may be a read error. The gene calls are TRBV11-2 and TRBJ2-1, with D hard to call. Germline CDR1 is SGHAT and CDR2 is FQNNGV. This CDR3 is built from 13 residues. Here the CDR3 reads CASSPDSYNKQFF. DNA for the CDR3: TGTGCCAGCAGCCCCGACTCCTACAATAAGCAGTTCTTC.

V is TRBV20-1 and J is TRBJ2-5, with D hard to call. V was pared by 3 bases and J by 9 bases, with 26 bases between. This CDR3 contains 16 residues. Germline loops: CDR1 DFQATT, CDR2 SNEGSKA (reference sequence). As DNA, the CDR3 is TGCAGTGCTAGTAGTTCTTGGCCAGGAGACCCTACGGCCCAGTACTTC. Protein product: CSASSSWPGDPTAQYF.

The chain is built from TRBV13 and TRBJ2-1, with TRBD2 matching over 7 bases. Germline loops: CDR1 PRHDT, CDR2 FYEKMQ (reference sequence). There are 17 residues in the CDR3. V was clipped by 3 bases and J by 4 bases; unmatched bases: 12. CDR3 DNA: TGTGCCAGCAGCTTGTCGGAGGGCGGGGGAAAGTACAATGAGCAGTTCTTC. Translated, it gives CASSLSEGGGKYNEQFF.

The chain has TRBV20-1 and TRBJ2-7; 9 bases fit TRBD2. Trimming removed 4 bases from V and 0 bases from J; junction bases left unmatched: 4. This CDR3 is 14 amino acids long. Germline V gene data show CDR1 as DFQATT and CDR2 as SNEGSKA (reference sequence). The CDR3 loop reads CSATSGISSYEQYF. The CDR3 DNA sequence: TGCAGTGCTACTAGCGGGATATCCTCCTACGAGCAGTACTTC.

The rearrangement links TRBV25-1 to TRBJ1-5; tentative D call: TRBD1 (5 bases). This CDR3 has 13 residues. Germline loops: CDR1 MGHDK, CDR2 SYGVNS. V shed 8 bases and J shed 3 bases, with 11 bases lying between them. Here the CDR3 reads CASAQGTNQPQHF. Here the CDR3 DNA reads TGTGCCAGCGCGCAGGGCACCAATCAGCCCCAGCATTTT. The entire variable domain, with the rest obtained from reference TRBV25-1 and TRBJ1-5, is as follows: EADIYQTPRYLVIGTGKKITLECSQTMGHDKMYWYQQDPGMELHLIHYSYGVNSTEKGDLSSESTVSRIRTEHFPLTLESARPSHTSQYLCASAQGTNQPQHFGDGTRLSIL.

This clonotype was recorded many times. The V and J genes are TRBV4-1 and TRBJ1-1, with D perhaps matching TRBD1 (5 bases). Trimming pared 6 bases from V and 8 bases from J, leaving 10 bases between. The CDR3 extends over 11 amino acids. Germline loops: CDR1 MGHRA, CDR2 YSYEKL. The DNA for the CDR3 is TGCGCCAGCAGTACAGGTCCCGAAGCTTTCTTT. Translating it yields CASSTGPEAFF.

The chain is built from TRBV5-1 and TRBJ2-3; D not resolved. Trimming took off 3 bases at V and 0 bases at J, with 8 bases between the two ends. Germline V gene sequence: CDR1 SGHRS, CDR2 YFSETQ. This CDR3 contains 14 residues. CDR3 nucleotides: TGCGCCAGCAGCTACGGACCAAGCACAGATACGCAGTATTTT. It yields the protein CASSYGPSTDTQYF.

The rearrangement links TRBV13 to TRBJ1-1, with D perhaps matching TRBD1 (5 bases). This CDR3 is 17 amino acids long. V was pared by 0 bases and J by 0 bases, with 14 bases between. Germline V gene data show CDR1 as PRHDT and CDR2 as FYEKMQ (reference sequence). As DNA, the CDR3 is TGTGCCAGCAGCTTAGGATCAAATGTAGGGGTGAACACTGAAGCTTTCTTT. The encoded protein is CASSLGSNVGVNTEAFF.